This TCR beta chain is from a study of blood T cells in healthy people across ages. Study details: In model experiments, template switching was able to capture about one barcoded beta molecule for every two T cells that were present.

Study results and limitations: With naive T cell percentage, TCR beta diversity showed a strong correlation.

About this clonotype: Its specificity is unknown.

Then a second PCR, running about 6 to 12 cycles, was carried out with a sample-barcoded 5' primer and a J-beta primer mix. MiXCR was run by TCRdb on the 5' RACE reads, yielding one entry per CDR3 protein. The table lists about 1.1 million distinct CDR3 sequences, 35% to 40% of them singletons. The sample, about 10 milliliters of peripheral blood, was drawn from each donor. Trimming took 5 bases from V and 7 from J, leaving 12 bases between them. This CDR3 contains 13 residues. Sequencing input: blood. This clonotype was obtained from a man in his late teens or twenties in good health. The J gene is TRBJ2-4, the V gene TRBV12-3 or TRBV12-4; D call uncertain. The CDR3 sequence is CASSVTEQNIQYF. The CDR3 region has the DNA TGTGCCAGCAGTGTTACTGAGCAGAACATTCAGTACTTC.